This T cell receptor (beta chain) came from a study of shared clonotypes between healthy human individuals. Whole-study results and caveats: How much donors shared clonotypes was expected to be affected by sequencing depth. Non-shared clonotypes showed lower generation probabilities than clonotypes common to all four donors. It was only blood that was sampled, and tissue repertoires likely differ.

The table lists this clone with a few counts. Its antigen is currently unknown. Germline V CDR1 and CDR2: ENHRY, SYGVKD. The CDR3 is 16 residues long. The V end lost 0 bases, the J end lost 9 bases, and 18 bases lay between the germline ends. Investigators spread the genomic DNA of each subset evenly over several immunoSEQ plates. Data came from immunoSEQ multiplex PCR; TCRdb stores just in-frame clones and leaves some out. The table lists over a million clones, around 78% of them singletons. J is TRBJ2-1 and V is TRBV10-3, with D possibly being TRBD1 or TRBD2 (5 bases each). What was sequenced was memory CD4+ T cells from PBMCs. Subset here: CD45RA-negative fraction. This clonotype was sampled from a man aged 18 to 30 in good health. Some clones in this sample may be carry-over from other donors' samples. CDR3: CAISESSGFGGGEQFF. CDR3 nucleotides: TGTGCCATCAGTGAGTCTTCAGGGTTTGGGGGTGGTGAGCAGTTCTTC.